Listed below are T cell receptor beta chains from one sample, sequenced in a study of post-analysis software for immune sequencing data. TCRdb independently ran MiXCR on the PCR reads; one entry per CDR3 protein. Among approximately 690,000 distinct CDR3 sequences, around 60% were seen once, and the ten largest hold around 10%. The sample comprised blood. These receptors were collected from a girl aged 2 to 9 with multiple sclerosis. Each CDR3 is given with its conserved first and last residue. Each record gives: D gene, clone size, V gene, J gene, CDR3 protein, CDR3 DNA. D genes are given only for firm matches. Clone size is given for some rows only: seen once, a few or many times, or a class if the clone is expanded.

-,-,TRBV4-2,TRBJ2-6,CASSQHSGSNSGANVLTF,TGTGCCAGCAGCCAGCATTCTGGCAGCAACTCTGGGGCCAACGTCCTGACTTTC
TRBD2,-,TRBV4-1,TRBJ2-7,CASSQIGTSGLNEQYF,TGCGCCAGCAGCCAAATCGGGACTAGTGGTTTAAATGAGCAGTACTTC
-,-,TRBV11-2,TRBJ2-3,CASSLDTGFTDTQYF,TGTGCCAGCAGCTTAGATACAGGATTCACAGATACGCAGTATTTT
-,few,TRBV21-1,TRBJ2-5,CASSKWTSGRADRGTQYF,TGTGCCAGCAGCAAATGGACTAGCGGGAGGGCAGATCGAGGGACCCAGTACTTC
-,-,TRBV7-8,TRBJ2-7,CASSLAQSTRPIEQYF,TGTGCCAGCAGCTTAGCGCAATCCACAAGGCCCATCGAGCAGTACTTC
TRBD1,-,TRBV6-5,TRBJ2-1,CASSYSGQGHNEQFF,TGTGCCAGCAGTTACTCGGGACAGGGCCACAATGAGCAGTTCTTC
TRBD2,few,TRBV6-1,TRBJ2-3,CASSPTSGVIDTQYF,TGTGCCAGCAGCCCAACTAGCGGGGTAATTGATACGCAGTATTTT
-,-,TRBV2,TRBJ2-1,CASRRDGGVYNEQFF,TGTGCCAGCAGAAGGGACGGTGGGGTTTACAATGAGCAGTTCTTC
-,few,TRBV12-3/TRBV12-4,TRBJ2-7,CASSLLTTYEQYF,TGTGCCAGCAGTTTACTGACAACCTACGAGCAGTACTTC
TRBD2,-,TRBV27,TRBJ2-1,CASSLWGGVRDNEQFF,TGTGCCAGCAGTCTTTGGGGAGGGGTGAGGGACAATGAGCAGTTCTTC
-,-,TRBV29-1,TRBJ2-1,CSVDGVSYNEQFF,TGCAGCGTTGACGGGGTCTCCTACAATGAGCAGTTCTTC
-,-,TRBV4-2,TRBJ2-3,CASSQDGRYTDTQYF,TGTGCCAGCAGCCAAGACGGACGATACACAGATACGCAGTATTTT
-,-,TRBV29-1,TRBJ1-1,CSVARGRGSTEAFF,TGCAGCGTGGCCCGGGGGAGGGGTTCAACTGAAGCTTTCTTT
-,few,TRBV4-1,TRBJ2-7,CASSQEGGSSYEQYF,TGCGCCAGCAGCCAAGAAGGGGGGAGCTCCTACGAGCAGTACTTC
TRBD1,few,TRBV12-3/TRBV12-4,TRBJ2-3,CASSPPETGWTDTQYF,TGTGCCAGCAGTCCTCCGGAGACAGGGTGGACAGATACGCAGTATTTT
TRBD1,-,TRBV7-9,TRBJ2-5,CASSLKGAANQETQYF,TGTGCCAGCAGCTTAAAGGGGGCGGCAAATCAAGAGACCCAGTACTTC
-,-,TRBV5-5,TRBJ2-3,CASSDAGPADTQYF,TGTGCCAGCAGCGATGCGGGGCCCGCAGATACGCAGTATTTT
TRBD2,few,TRBV4-2,TRBJ2-1,CASSPYPGTSGRNEQFF,TGTGCCAGCAGCCCCTACCCCGGGACTAGCGGGAGAAATGAGCAGTTCTTC
-,-,TRBV15,TRBJ1-1,CATSSLSRGTEAFF,TGTGCCACCAGCAGTTTGTCCCGGGGAACTGAAGCTTTCTTT
TRBD2,-,TRBV20-1,TRBJ2-1,CSAREAGGLLSNEQFF,TGCAGTGCTAGAGAGGCGGGAGGGCTTTTGTCCAATGAGCAGTTCTTC
TRBD2,-,TRBV6-2/TRBV6-3,TRBJ2-1,CASSYAGKTSGSVYLDEQFF,TGTGCCAGCAGTTACGCAGGCAAGACTAGCGGGAGTGTCTATTTAGATGAGCAGTTCTTC
-,-,TRBV2,TRBJ1-4,CASRTYRATNEKLFF,TGTGCCAGCAGGACATACAGGGCAACTAATGAAAAACTGTTTTTT
-,-,TRBV7-2,TRBJ2-7,CASSTRDWGTEQYF,TGTGCCAGCAGCACTCGGGACTGGGGAACCGAGCAGTACTTC
TRBD1,-,TRBV5-6,TRBJ2-1,CASSLTDRGDPNEQFF,TGTGCCAGCAGCTTGACCGACAGGGGCGACCCGAATGAGCAGTTCTTC